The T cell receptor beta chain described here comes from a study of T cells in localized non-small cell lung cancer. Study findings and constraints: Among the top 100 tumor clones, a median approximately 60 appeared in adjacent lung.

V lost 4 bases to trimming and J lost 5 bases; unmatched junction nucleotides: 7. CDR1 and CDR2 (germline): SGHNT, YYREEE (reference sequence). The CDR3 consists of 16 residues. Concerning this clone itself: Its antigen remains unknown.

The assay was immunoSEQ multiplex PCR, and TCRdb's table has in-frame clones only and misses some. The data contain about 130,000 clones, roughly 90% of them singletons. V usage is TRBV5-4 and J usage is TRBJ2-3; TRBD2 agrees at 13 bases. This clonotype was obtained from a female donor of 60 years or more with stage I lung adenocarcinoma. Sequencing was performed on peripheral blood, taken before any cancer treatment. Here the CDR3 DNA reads TGTGCCAGCAGCGCGACTAGCGGGAGGTTTGAAGATACGCAGTATTTT. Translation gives CASSATSGRFEDTQYF.